The clone carrying this T cell receptor (beta chain) appeared a few times. Antigen specificity is unknown. The CDR3 extends over 16 amino acids. J was trimmed by 5 bases and V by 3 bases; bases with no gene match: 4. This entry is derived from a study of CD8 T cells in ankylosing spondylitis. Study-level results: Significant enrichment of disease-linked clones was reported in matched ankylosing spondylitis synovial fluid. Seemingly distinctive of ankylosing spondylitis blood was a TCR beta motif formed by eight highly homologous variants.

Using its own MiXCR run on the 5' RACE reads, TCRdb lists one record per CDR3 protein. The sample consists of 150,000 to 200,000 distinct CDR3 sequences, roughly 34% of them appearing once. Sequenced material: synovial fluid, either unsorted or a sorted T cell fraction (not recorded which). The origin of this receptor is a male donor with ankylosing spondylitis. The rearrangement uses TRBV12-3 or TRBV12-4 and TRBJ2-2; the match to TRBD2 covers 12 bases. In nucleotides, the CDR3 is TGTGCCAGCAGTTTTGGACTAGCGGGAAATACCGGGGAGCTGTTTTTT. This encodes CASSFGLAGNTGELFF.